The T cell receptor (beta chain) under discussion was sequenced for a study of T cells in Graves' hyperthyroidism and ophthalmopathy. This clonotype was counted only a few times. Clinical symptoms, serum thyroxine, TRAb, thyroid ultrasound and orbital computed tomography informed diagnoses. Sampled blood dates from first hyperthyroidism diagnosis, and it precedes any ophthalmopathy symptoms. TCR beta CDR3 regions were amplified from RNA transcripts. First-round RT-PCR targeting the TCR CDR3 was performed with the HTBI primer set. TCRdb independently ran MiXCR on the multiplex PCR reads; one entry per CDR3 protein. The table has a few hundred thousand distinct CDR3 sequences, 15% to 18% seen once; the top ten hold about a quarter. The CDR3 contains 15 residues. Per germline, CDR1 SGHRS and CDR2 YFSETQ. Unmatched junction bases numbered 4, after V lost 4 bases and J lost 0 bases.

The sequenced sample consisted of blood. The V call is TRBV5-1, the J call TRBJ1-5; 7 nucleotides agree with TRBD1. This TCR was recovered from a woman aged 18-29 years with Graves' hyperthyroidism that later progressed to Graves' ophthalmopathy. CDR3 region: CASSPQGSSNQPQHF. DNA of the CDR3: TGCGCCAGCAGCCCACAGGGGTCTAGCAATCAGCCCCAGCATTTT.